One T cell receptor (beta chain) is described in this entry. The sample is drawn from a study of blood T cell repertoires in COVID-19. Study background: Whether acute or convalescent, the COVID-19 samples came from the United States, Italy and Spain. In each case, the material was cDNA or gDNA derived from T cells, B-cell-depleted T cells, or PBMCs.

The assay was immunoSEQ multiplex PCR, and TCRdb's table has in-frame clones only and misses some. The sample contains roughly 230,000 clones, roughly 90% of which appear only once. Germline trimming cut 6 bases from V and 7 bases from J; bases unmatched to any gene: 3. There are 13 residues in the CDR3. CDR1 is SNHLY and CDR2 is FYNNEI in the germline V gene. This sequence was found in a woman in her sixties with COVID-19, enrolled during active disease. V gene TRBV2 combines with J gene TRBJ1-5; 10 nucleotides align to TRBD1. What was sequenced was peripheral blood. CDR3 in DNA: TGTGCCAGCAGGGGGACAGGGGACCAGCCCCAGCATTTT. It is translated as CASRGTGDQPQHF.